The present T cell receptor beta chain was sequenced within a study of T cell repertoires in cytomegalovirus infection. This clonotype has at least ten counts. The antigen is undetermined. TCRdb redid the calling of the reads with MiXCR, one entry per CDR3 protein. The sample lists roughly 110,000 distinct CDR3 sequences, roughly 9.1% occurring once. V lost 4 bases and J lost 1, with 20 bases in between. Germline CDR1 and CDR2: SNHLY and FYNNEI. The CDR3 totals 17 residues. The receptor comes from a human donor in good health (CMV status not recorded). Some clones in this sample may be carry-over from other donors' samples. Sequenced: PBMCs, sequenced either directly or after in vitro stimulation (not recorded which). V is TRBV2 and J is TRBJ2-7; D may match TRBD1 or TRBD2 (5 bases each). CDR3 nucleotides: TGTGCCAGCAGTGTGAGTCGGGTGGCAGGGACGTCCTACGAGCAGTACTTC. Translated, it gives CASSVSRVAGTSYEQYF.